This T cell receptor beta chain derives from a study of blood T cells in healthy people across ages. Study context: Through template switching, about one barcoded beta molecule was captured per two T cells, as measured in model experiments. The study's findings and limits: More naive CD4+ cells and higher diversity marked long-lived donors relative to aged donors.

This clonotype was counted a few times. As yet, its antigen is unknown. For the second PCR, which ran for about 6 to 11 cycles, a sample-barcoded 5' primer and a J-beta primer mix were used. Via MiXCR, TCRdb re-called the 5' RACE reads, giving one row per CDR3 protein. The data show around 800,000 distinct CDR3 sequences, around half seen once. Trimming removed 1 base at V and 4 bases at J, with 10 bases between. From germline, CDR1 is SEHNR and CDR2 FQNEAQ (reference sequence). The CDR3 covers 14 residues. This rearrangement joins TRBV7-9 to TRBJ2-5; D ambiguous. The specimen sequenced was blood. The TCR originated in an older man in good health. The CDR3 DNA follows: TGTGCCAGCAGCTTAGGCCAGATACGAGAGACCCAGTACTTC. It codes for CASSLGQIRETQYF.